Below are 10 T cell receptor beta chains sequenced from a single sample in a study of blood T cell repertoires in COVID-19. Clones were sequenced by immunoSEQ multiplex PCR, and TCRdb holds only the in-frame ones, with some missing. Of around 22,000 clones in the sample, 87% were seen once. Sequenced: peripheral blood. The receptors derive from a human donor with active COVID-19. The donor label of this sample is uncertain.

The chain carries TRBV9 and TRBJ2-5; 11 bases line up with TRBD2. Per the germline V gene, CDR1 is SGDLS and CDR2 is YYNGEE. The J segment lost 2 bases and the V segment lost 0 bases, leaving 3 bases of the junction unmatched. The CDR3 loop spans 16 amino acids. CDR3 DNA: TGTGCCAGCAGCGTAGGGGTAGCGGGAGGGCAAGAGACCCAGTACTTC. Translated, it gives CASSVGVAGGQETQYF.

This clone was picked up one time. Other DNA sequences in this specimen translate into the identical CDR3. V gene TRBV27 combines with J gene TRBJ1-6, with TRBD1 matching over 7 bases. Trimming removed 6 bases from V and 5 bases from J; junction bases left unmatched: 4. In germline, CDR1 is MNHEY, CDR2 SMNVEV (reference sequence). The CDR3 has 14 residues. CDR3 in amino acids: CASRPGQHNSPLHF. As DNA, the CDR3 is TGTGCCAGCAGGCCGGGACAGCATAATTCACCCCTCCACTTT.

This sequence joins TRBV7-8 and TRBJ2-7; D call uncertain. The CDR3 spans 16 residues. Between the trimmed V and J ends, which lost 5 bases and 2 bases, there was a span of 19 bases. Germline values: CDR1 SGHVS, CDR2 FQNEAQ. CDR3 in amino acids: CASSLLETRITYEQYF. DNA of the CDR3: TGTGCCAGCAGCCTCTTAGAGACTCGGATAACCTACGAGCAGTACTTC. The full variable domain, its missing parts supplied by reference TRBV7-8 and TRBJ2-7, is GAGVSQSPRYKVAKRGQDVALRCDPISGHVSLFWYQQALGQGPEFLTYFQNEAQLDKSGLPSDRFFAERPEGSVSTLKIQRTQQEDSAVYLCASSLLETRITYEQYFGPGTRLTVT.

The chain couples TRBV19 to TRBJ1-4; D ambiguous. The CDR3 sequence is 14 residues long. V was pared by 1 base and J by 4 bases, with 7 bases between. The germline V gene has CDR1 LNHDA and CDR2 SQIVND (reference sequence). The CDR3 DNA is TGTGCCAGTAGTATAGTACTCGGTAATGAAAAACTGTTTTTT. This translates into CASSIVLGNEKLFF.

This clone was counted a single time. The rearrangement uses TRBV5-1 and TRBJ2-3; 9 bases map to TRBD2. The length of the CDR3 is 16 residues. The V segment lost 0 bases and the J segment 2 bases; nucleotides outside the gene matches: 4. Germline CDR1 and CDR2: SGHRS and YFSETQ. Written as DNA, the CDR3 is TGCGCCAGCAGCTTGGTGGCTAGCGGGACCACAGATACGCAGTATTTT. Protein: CASSLVASGTTDTQYF.

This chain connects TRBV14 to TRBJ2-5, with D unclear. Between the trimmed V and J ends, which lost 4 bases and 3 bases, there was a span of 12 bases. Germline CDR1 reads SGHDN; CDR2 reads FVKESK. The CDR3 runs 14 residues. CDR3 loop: CASSPSVVEETQYF. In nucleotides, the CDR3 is TGTGCCAGCAGCCCCAGCGTAGTAGAAGAGACCCAGTACTTC.

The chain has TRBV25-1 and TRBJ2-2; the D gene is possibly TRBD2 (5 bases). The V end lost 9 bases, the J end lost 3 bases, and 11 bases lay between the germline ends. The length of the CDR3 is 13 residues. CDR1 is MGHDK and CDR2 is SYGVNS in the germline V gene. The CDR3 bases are TGTGCCAGTCGGCAGGAGGACACCGGGGAGCTGTTTTTT. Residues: CASRQEDTGELFF.

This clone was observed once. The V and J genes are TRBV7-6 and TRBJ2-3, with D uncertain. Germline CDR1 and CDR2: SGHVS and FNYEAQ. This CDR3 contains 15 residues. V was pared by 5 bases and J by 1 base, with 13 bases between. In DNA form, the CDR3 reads TGTGCCAGCAGCGCTGGCCCAACAGGCACAGATACGCAGTATTTT. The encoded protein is CASSAGPTGTDTQYF. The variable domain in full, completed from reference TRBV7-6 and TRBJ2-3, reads GAGVSQSPRYKVTKRGQDVALRCDPISGHVSLYWYRQALGQGPEFLTYFNYEAQQDKSGLPNDRFSAERPEGSISTLTIQRTEQRDSAMYRCASSAGPTGTDTQYFGPGTRLTVL.

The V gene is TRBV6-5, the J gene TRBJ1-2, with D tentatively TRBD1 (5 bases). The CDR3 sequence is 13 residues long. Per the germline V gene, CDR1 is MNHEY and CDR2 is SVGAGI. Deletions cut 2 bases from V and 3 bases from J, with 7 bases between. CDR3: CASSYGGDYGYTF. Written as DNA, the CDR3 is TGTGCCAGCAGTTACGGGGGGGACTATGGCTACACCTTC.

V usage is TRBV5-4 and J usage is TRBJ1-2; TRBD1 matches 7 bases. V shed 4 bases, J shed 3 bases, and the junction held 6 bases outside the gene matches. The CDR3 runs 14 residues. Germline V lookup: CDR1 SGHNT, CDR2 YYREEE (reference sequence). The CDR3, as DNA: TGTGCCAGCAGCCAGACCGGGACAGACTATGGCTACACCTTC. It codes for CASSQTGTDYGYTF.